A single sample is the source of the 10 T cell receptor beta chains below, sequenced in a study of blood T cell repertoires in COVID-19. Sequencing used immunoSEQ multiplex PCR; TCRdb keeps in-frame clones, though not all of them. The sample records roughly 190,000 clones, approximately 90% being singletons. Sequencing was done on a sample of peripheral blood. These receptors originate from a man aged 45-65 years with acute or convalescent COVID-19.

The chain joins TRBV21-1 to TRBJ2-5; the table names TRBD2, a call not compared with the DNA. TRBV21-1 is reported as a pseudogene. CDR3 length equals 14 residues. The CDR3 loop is CASSKLAGLETQYF. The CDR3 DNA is TGTGCCAGCAGCAAACTAGCGGGGCTAGAGACCCAGTACTTC.

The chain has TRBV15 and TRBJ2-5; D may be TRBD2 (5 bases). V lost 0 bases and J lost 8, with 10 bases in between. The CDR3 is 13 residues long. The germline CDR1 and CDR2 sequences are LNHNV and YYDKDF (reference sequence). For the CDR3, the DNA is TGTGCCACCAGCAGAGATAGAGAGGGAACCCAGTACTTC. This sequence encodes CATSRDREGTQYF.

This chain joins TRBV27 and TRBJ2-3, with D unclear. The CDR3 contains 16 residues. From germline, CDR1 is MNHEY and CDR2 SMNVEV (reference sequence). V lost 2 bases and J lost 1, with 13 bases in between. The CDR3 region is CASSLEWSTRTDTQYF. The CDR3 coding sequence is TGTGCCAGCAGTTTAGAATGGAGCACCCGCACAGATACGCAGTATTTT.

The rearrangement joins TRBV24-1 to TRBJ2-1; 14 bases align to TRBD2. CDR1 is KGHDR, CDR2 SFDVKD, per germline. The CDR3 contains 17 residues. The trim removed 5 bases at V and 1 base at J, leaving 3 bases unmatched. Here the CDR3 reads CATSAGTSGRSYNEQFF. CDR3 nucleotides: TGTGCCACCAGTGCCGGGACTAGCGGGAGATCCTACAATGAGCAGTTCTTC.

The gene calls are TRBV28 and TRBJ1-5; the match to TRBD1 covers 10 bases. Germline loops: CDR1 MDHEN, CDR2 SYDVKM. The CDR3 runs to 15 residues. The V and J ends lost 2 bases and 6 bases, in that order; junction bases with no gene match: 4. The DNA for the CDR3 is TGTGCCAGCAGTTTACAGGGACAGGGGCCTCAGCCCCAGCATTTT. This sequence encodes CASSLQGQGPQPQHF.

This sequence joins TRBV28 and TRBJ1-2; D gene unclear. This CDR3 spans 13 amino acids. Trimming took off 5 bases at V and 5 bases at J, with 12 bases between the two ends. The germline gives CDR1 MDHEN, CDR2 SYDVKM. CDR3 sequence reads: CASSPTGRYGYTF. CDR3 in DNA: TGTGCCAGCAGTCCTACGGGGAGATATGGCTACACCTTC.

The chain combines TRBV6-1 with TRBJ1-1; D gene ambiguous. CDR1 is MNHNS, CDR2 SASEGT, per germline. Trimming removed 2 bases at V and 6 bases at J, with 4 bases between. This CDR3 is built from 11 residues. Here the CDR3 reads CASSEISEAFF. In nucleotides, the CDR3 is TGTGCCAGCAGTGAAATCTCTGAAGCTTTCTTT.

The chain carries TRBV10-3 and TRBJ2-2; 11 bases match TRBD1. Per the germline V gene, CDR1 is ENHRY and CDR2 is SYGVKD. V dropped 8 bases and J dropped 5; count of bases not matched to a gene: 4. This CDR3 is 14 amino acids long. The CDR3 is CAIGGTGGTGELFF. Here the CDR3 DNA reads TGTGCCATCGGAGGGACAGGGGGTACCGGGGAGCTGTTTTTT.

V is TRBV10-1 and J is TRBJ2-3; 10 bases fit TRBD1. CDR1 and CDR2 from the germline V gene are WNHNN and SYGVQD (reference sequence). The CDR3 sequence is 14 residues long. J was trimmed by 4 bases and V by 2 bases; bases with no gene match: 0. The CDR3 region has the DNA TGCGCCAGCAGTGAGGGACAGGGGGCAGATACGCAGTATTTT. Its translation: CASSEGQGADTQYF.

This chain's CDR3 is CASREDLYGYTF. The DNA for the CDR3 is TGTGCCAGTAGGGAGGACCTCTATGGCTACACCTTC. The J gene is TRBJ1-2, the V gene TRBV19; D gene uncertain. From germline, CDR1 is LNHDA and CDR2 SQIVND (reference sequence). This CDR3 is 12 amino acids long. V was cut by 6 bases and J by 4 bases, with 9 bases left in between.